This record covers a single T cell receptor (beta chain). The antigen is undetermined. Sorting of CD4+ naive, central memory, regulatory and stem cell-like memory cells was performed via CD45RO/CCR7/CD25/CD127/CD95/CD27. All of the isolated RNA was reverse transcribed, so expressed TCRB transcripts were sequenced. Sequenced by immunoSEQ multiplex PCR; TCRdb stores in-frame clones only, minus some. This sample yields 200,000 to 250,000 clones, of which 25% to 35% are seen a single time; under 4.5% belongs to the top ten. These data are taken from a study of beta chain features in type 1 diabetes. Study-level findings and limits: Patients' naive, central memory and Treg TCRB repertoires seemed closer to one another than those of healthy donors.

The CDR3 loop spans 15 amino acids. The V end lost 0 bases, the J end lost 2 bases, and 8 bases lay between the germline ends. Looked up from germline, CDR1 is LGHNA and CDR2 is YSLEER. This receptor was obtained from a man aged 25-45 years in good health. This sequence joins TRBV4-3 and TRBJ1-5; the D is unclear. The sample consisted of central memory CD4+ T cells from blood. The CDR3 DNA reads TGCGCCAGCAGCCAAGACCCAGATGGCAATCAGCCCCAGCATTTT. Residues: CASSQDPDGNQPQHF.